The clone carrying this T cell receptor beta chain was seen a handful of times. Its antigen remains unknown. TCR beta VDJ and CDR3 profiling used genomic DNA as template. MiXCR was run by TCRdb on the reads, yielding one entry per CDR3 protein. The table has about 220,000 distinct CDR3 sequences, about 37% seen once. This entry is derived from a study of CD8+CD57+ T cells in acquired aplastic anemia. Study information: On average, sorted CD4+ and CD8+ cells gave 3 to 4 ug of DNA. Researchers reported that healthy donors averaged approximately 10 million reads for CD4+ cells. The study, taken as a whole, reports: A set of 25 to 35 CD8+ CDR3 sequences was shared between patients and controls, and these sequences appeared highly expressed in patients.

V lost 11 bases, J lost 1 base, and 19 bases stayed unmatched. The CDR3 is 18 residues long. The chain couples TRBV12-3 or TRBV12-4 to TRBJ2-3; TRBD2 matches 9 bases. The clonotype originates from a human donor in good health, serving as a control. The sequenced sample consisted of sorted CD4+, CD8+, or CD8+CD57+ T cells (not recorded which) from PBMCs. The CDR3, as DNA: TGTGCCGCCACTAGAGTAGGGGGAGTAGCGGGGGGCACAGATACGCAGTATTTT. Protein product: CAATRVGGVAGGTDTQYF.